Sequencing of this T cell receptor beta chain was carried out in a study of blood T cell repertoires in COVID-19. About the research overall: The study drew acute and convalescent COVID-19 samples from the United States, Italy and Spain.

Sequencing used immunoSEQ multiplex PCR; TCRdb keeps in-frame clones, though not all of them. The data contain just over 350,000 clones, about 90% of them singletons. The CDR3 covers 16 residues. Germline CDR1 is KGHSH and CDR2 is LQKENI. V dropped 0 bases and J dropped 1 base, with 12 bases sitting between them. Sequencing was carried out using PBMCs or T cells enriched from blood (not recorded which). This rearrangement joins TRBV18 to TRBJ1-1; possible D gene TRBD1, 6 bases. This sequence was found in a woman in her 30s who had recovered from COVID-19. CDR3 sequence: CASSPPGLTGNTEAFF. DNA for the CDR3: TGTGCCAGCTCACCACCCGGTTTGACAGGGAACACTGAAGCTTTCTTT.